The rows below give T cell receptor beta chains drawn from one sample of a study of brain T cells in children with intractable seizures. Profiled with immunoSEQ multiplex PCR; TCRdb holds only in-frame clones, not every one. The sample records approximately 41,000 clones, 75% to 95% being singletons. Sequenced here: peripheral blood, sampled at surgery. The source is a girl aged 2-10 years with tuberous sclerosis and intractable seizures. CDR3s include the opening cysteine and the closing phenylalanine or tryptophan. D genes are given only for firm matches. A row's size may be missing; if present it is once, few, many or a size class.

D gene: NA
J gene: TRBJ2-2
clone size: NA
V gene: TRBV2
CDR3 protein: CASSEARTGELFF
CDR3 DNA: TGTGCCAGCAGTGAAGCCAGGACCGGGGAGCTGTTTTTT

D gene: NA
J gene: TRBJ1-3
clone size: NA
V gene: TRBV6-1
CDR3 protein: CASSEFSGGNTIYF
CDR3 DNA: TGTGCCAGCAGTGAATTCAGCGGTGGAAACACCATATATTTT

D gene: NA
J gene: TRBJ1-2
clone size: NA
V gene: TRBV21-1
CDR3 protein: CANTRPLGQGAVRNYGYTF
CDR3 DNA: TGTGCCAATACGCGACCCTTGGGACAGGGGGCGGTGCGTAACTATGGCTACACCTTC

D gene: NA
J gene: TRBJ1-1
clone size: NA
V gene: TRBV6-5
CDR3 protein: CASSYTDGTEAFF
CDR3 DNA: TGTGCCAGCAGTTACACAGATGGAACTGAAGCTTTCTTT

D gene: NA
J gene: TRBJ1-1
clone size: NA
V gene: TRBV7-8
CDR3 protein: CASSLMNLGSTEAFF
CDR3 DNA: TGTGCCAGCAGCCTAATGAATTTGGGTAGCACTGAAGCTTTCTTT

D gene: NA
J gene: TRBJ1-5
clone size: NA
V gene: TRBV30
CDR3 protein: CAWSVQAGWPQPQHF
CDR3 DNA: TGTGCCTGGAGTGTACAGGCAGGGTGGCCTCAGCCCCAGCATTTT

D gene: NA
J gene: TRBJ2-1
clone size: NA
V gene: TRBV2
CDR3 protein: CASSEIPGSNEQFF
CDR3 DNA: TGTGCCAGCAGTGAAATACCGGGGTCGAATGAGCAGTTCTTC

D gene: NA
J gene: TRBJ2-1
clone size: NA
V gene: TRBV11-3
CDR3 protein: CASSPGVGGGRNEQFF
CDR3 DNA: TGTGCCAGCAGCCCCGGCGTTGGGGGGGGGCGGAATGAGCAGTTCTTC

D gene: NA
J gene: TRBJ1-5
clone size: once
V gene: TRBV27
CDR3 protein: CASSPRDSNQPQHF
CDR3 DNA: TGTGCCAGCAGTCCTAGGGACTCCAATCAGCCCCAGCATTTT

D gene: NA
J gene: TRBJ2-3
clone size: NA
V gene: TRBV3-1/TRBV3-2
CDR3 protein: CASSLGGSTDTQYF
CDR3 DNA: TGTGCCAGCAGCCTAGGAGGTTCCACAGATACGCAGTATTTT

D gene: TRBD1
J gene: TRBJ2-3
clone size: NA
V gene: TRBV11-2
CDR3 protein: CASSSLRTGRDTQYF
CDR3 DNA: TGTGCCAGCAGCTCCCTTAGGACAGGGCGTGATACGCAGTATTTT

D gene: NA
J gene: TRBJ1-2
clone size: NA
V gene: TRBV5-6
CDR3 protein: CASSGGSGLGGYTF
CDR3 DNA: TGTGCCAGCAGCGGGGGGTCGGGTCTCGGTGGCTACACCTTC

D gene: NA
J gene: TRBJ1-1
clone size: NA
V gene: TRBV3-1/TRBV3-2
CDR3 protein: CASSLGRFGTNTEAFF
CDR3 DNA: TGTGCCAGCAGCCTAGGGCGGTTTGGAACGAACACTGAAGCTTTCTTT

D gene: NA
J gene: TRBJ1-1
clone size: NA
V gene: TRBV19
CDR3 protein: CASSNGLNTEAFF
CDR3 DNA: TGTGCCAGTAGTAACGGACTGAACACTGAAGCTTTCTTT

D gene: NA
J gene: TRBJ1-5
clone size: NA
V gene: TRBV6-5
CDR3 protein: CASIDGHPNQPQHF
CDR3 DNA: TGTGCCAGCATCGACGGACATCCCAATCAGCCCCAGCATTTT

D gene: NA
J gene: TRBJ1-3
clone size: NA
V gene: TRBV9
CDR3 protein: CASSVVPGSGNTIYF
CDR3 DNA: TGTGCCAGCAGCGTAGTACCCGGGTCTGGAAACACCATATATTTT

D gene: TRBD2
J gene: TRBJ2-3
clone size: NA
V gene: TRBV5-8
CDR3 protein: CASTSLRSGGPPVSTDTQYF
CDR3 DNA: TGTGCCAGCACCTCCTTGAGGAGCGGGGGGCCCCCGGTTAGCACAGATACGCAGTATTTT

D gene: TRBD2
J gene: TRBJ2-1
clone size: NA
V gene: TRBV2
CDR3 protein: CASSLSSGGAFERSEQFF
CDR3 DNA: TGTGCCAGCAGTCTTTCTAGCGGGGGGGCGTTTGAACGATCTGAGCAGTTCTTC

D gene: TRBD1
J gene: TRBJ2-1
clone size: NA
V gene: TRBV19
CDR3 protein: CASSIPGQGYNEQFF
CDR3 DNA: TGTGCCAGTAGTATCCCAGGACAGGGTTACAATGAGCAGTTCTTC

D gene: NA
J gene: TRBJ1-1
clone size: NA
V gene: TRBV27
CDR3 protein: CATHRGPNTEAFF
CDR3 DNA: TGTGCCACGCACCGGGGTCCGAATACTGAAGCTTTCTTT

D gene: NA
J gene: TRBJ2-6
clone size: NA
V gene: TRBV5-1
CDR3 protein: CASSLDGRTGANVLTF
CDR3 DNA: TGCGCCAGCAGCTTGGATGGACGAACTGGGGCCAACGTCCTGACTTTC

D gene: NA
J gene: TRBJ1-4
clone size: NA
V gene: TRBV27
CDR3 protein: CASSSGIREGQGNEKLFF
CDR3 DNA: TGTGCCAGCAGTTCGGGTATAAGGGAAGGGCAGGGGAATGAAAAACTGTTTTTT

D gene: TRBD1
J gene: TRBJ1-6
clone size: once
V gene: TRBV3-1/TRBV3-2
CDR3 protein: CASSQHSDRGRSPLHF
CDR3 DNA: TGTGCCAGCAGCCAACACTCGGACAGGGGTAGGTCACCCCTCCACTTT

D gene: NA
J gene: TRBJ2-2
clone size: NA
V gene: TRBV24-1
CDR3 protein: CATSLNTGELFF
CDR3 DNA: TGTGCCACCAGTTTGAACACCGGGGAGCTGTTTTTT

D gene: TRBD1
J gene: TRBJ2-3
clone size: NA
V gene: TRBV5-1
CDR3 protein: CATRQGVKGTDTQYF
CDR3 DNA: TGCGCCACCAGACAGGGGGTGAAAGGGACAGATACGCAGTATTTT

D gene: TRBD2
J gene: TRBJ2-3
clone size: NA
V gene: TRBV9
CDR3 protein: CASSAAGGQADTQYF
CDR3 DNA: TGTGCCAGCAGCGCAGCGGGGGGGCAGGCAGATACGCAGTATTTT

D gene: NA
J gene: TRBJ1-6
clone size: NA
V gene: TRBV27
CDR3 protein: CASRAGTGSSYNSPLHF
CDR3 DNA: TGTGCCAGCAGAGCCGGGACGGGGAGCTCCTATAATTCACCCCTCCACTTT

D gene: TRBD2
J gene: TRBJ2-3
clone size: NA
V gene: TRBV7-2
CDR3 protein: CASSLGSSGTRPQYF
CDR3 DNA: TGTGCCAGCAGCTTAGGGTCTAGCGGGACCCGCCCGCAGTATTTT

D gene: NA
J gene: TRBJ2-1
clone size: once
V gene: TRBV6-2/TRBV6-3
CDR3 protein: CASSYPNLGNHEQFF
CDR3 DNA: TGTGCCAGCAGTTACCCTAACCTGGGGAACCATGAGCAGTTCTTC

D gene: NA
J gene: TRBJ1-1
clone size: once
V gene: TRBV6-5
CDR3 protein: CASSYKRGAYTEAFF
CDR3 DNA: TGTGCCAGCAGTTACAAGAGGGGCGCTTACACTGAAGCTTTCTTT

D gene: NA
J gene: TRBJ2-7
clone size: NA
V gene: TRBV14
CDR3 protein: CASSHLAAASPYNYEQYF
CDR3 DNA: TGTGCCAGCAGCCATTTGGCAGCCGCATCCCCTTACAACTACGAGCAGTACTTC

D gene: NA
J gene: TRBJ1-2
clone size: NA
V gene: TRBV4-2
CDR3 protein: CASSQKGRAVNYGYTF
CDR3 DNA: TGTGCCAGCAGCCAAAAAGGAAGGGCGGTGAACTATGGCTACACCTTC

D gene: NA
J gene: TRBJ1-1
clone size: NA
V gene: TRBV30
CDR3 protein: CAWREGEAFF
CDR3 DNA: TGTGCCTGGAGGGAAGGTGAAGCTTTCTTT

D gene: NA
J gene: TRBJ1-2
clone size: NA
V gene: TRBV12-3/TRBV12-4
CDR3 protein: CASRGRGDGYTF
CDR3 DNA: TGTGCCAGCAGGGGGAGGGGAGATGGCTACACCTTC

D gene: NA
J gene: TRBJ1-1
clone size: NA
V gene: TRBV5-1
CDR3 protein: CASSFAGGMNTEAFF
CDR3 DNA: TGCGCCAGCAGCTTCGCCGGAGGAATGAACACTGAAGCTTTCTTT

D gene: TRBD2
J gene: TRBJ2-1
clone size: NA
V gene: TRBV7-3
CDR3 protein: CASSPGTSVLDEQFF
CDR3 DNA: TGTGCCAGCAGCCCCGGGACTAGCGTTCTTGATGAGCAGTTCTTC

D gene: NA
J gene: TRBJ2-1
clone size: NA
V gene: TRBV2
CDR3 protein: CASSEGTPGGEQFF
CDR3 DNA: TGTGCCAGCAGTGAGGGGACCCCCGGCGGTGAGCAGTTCTTC

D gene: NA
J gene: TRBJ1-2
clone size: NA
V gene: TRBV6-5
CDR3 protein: CASSLGVGDYGYTF
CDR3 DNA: TGTGCCAGCAGTTTAGGGGTGGGGGACTATGGCTACACCTTC

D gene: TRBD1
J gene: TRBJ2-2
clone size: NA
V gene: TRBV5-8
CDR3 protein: CASSYRDRGPTGELFF
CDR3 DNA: TGTGCCAGCAGTTACCGGGACAGGGGTCCCACCGGGGAGCTGTTTTTT

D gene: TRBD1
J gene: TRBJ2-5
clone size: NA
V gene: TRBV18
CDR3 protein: CASSPALIEGAQETQYF
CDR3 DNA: TGTGCCAGCTCACCAGCATTGATTGAGGGGGCCCAAGAGACCCAGTACTTC

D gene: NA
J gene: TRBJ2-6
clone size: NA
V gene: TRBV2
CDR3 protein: CASKISGANVLTF
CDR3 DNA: TGTGCCAGCAAGATATCTGGGGCCAACGTCCTGACTTTC

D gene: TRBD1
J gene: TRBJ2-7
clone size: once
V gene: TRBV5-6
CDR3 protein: CASSHTVGDGQGQNYEQYF
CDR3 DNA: TGTGCCAGCAGCCATACCGTCGGAGACGGACAGGGACAGAACTACGAGCAGTACTTC

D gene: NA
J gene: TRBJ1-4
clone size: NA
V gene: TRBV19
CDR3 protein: CASSIKGAPRFGEKLFF
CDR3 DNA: TGTGCCAGTAGTATAAAAGGGGCCCCCCGGTTCGGTGAAAAACTGTTTTTT

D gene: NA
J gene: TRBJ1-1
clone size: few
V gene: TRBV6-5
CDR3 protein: CASRPHREGEAFF
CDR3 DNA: TGTGCCAGCAGGCCCCACAGGGAAGGGGAAGCTTTCTTT

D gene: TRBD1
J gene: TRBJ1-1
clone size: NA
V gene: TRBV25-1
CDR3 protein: CASPKRQGDTEAFF
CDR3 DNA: TGTGCCAGTCCGAAAAGACAGGGCGACACTGAAGCTTTCTTT

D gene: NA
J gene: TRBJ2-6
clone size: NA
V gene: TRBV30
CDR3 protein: CAWSRLSGANVLTF
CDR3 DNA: TGTGCCTGGAGTAGGCTCTCTGGGGCCAACGTCCTGACTTTC

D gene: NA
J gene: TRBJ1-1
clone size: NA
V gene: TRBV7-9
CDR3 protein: CASSLRQVEAFF
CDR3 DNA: TGTGCCAGCAGCCTTCGACAGGTTGAAGCTTTCTTT

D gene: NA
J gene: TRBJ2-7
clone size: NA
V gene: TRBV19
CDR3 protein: CASSIAGFSYEQYF
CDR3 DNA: TGTGCCAGTAGTATAGCGGGTTTCTCCTACGAGCAGTACTTC

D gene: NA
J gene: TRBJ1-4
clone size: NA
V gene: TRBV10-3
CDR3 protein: CAISETGNEKLFF
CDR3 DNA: TGTGCCATCAGTGAGACAGGAAATGAAAAACTGTTTTTT